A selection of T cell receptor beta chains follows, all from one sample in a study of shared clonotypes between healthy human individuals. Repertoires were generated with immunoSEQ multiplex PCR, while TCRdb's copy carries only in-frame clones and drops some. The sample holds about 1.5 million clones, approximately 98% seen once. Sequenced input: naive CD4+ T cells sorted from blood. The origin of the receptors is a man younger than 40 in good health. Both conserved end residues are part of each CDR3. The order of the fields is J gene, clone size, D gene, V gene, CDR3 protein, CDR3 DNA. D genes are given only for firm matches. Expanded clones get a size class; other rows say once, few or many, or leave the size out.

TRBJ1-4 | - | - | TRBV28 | CASSYTGLSTNEKLFF | TGTGCCAGCAGTTATACAGGCCTATCAACTAATGAAAAACTGTTTTTT
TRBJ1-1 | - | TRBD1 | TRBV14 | CASSRDRTTEAFF | TGTGCCAGCAGTAGGGACAGGACGACTGAAGCTTTCTTT
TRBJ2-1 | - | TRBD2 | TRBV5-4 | CASSLTGLADLGQFF | TGTGCCAGCAGCTTAACGGGACTAGCGGACCTGGGGCAGTTCTTC
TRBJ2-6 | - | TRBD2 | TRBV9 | CASSVVASGSNVLTF | TGTGCCAGCAGCGTAGTGGCTAGCGGATCCAACGTCCTGACTTTC
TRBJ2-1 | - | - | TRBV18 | CASSRGNEQFF | TGTGCCAGCTCCCGGGGCAATGAGCAGTTCTTC
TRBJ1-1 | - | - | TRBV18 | CASSPSRTPEAFF | TGTGCCAGCTCACCAAGCAGGACACCTGAAGCTTTCTTT
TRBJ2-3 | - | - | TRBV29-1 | CSVVEQISTDTQYF | TGCAGCGTTGTCGAACAGATAAGCACAGATACGCAGTATTTT
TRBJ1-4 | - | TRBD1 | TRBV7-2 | CASSRSATGDEKLFF | TGTGCCAGCAGCCGATCGGCGACAGGGGACGAAAAACTGTTTTTT
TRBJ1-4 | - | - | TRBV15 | CATSRDVGPNEKLFF | TGTGCCACCAGCAGAGATGTGGGGCCTAATGAAAAACTGTTTTTT
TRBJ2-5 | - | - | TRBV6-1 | CASSGPGRRGHMEETQYF | TGTGCCAGCAGTGGACCAGGACGACGGGGACACATGGAGGAGACCCAGTACTTC
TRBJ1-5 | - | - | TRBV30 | CAWSPGPRANQPQHF | TGTGCCTGGAGTCCCGGGCCGAGAGCTAATCAGCCCCAGCATTTT
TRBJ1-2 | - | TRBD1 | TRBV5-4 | CASAGTNDRGYGYTF | TGTGCCAGCGCAGGAACAAACGACAGGGGTTATGGCTACACCTTC
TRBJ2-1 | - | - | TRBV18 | CASSPIRNEQFF | TGTGCCAGCTCACCAATAAGGAATGAGCAGTTCTTC
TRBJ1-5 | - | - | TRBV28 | CASGLAGGNQPQHF | TGTGCCAGCGGACTGGCCGGGGGAAATCAGCCCCAGCATTTT
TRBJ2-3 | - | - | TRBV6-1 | CASSAQGSTKDTQYF | TGTGCCAGCAGTGCTCAAGGGTCTACAAAAGATACGCAGTATTTT
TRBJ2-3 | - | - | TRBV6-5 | CASRPQGLDTQYF | TGTGCCAGCAGGCCACAGGGACTGGATACGCAGTATTTT
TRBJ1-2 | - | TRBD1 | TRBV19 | CASHRGQGGYTF | TGTGCCAGCCACAGGGGGCAAGGTGGCTACACCTTC
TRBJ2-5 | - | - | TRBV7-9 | CASSPGQYQETQYF | TGTGCCAGCAGCCCCGGACAGTACCAAGAGACCCAGTACTTC
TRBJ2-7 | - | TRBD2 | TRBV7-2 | CASSPPLAEYEQYF | TGTGCCAGCAGCCCACCACTAGCGGAGTACGAGCAGTACTTC
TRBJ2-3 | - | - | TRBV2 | CASSDLFPSSTDTQYF | TGTGCCAGCAGTGACCTGTTCCCATCTAGCACAGATACGCAGTATTTT
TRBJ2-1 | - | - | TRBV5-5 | CASSQGFREQFF | TGTGCCAGCAGCCAGGGGTTCCGAGAGCAGTTCTTC
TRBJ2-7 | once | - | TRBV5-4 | CASSFPDSLAYEQYF | TGTGCCAGCAGCTTTCCGGACAGCCTAGCCTACGAGCAGTACTTC
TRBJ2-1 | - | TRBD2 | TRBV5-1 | CASSSVTSGAYNEQFF | TGCGCCAGCAGCTCGGTGACTAGCGGGGCCTACAATGAGCAGTTCTTC
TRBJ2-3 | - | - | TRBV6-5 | CASRGTVADTQYF | TGTGCCAGCAGGGGGACGGTCGCTGATACGCAGTATTTT
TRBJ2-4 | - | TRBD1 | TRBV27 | CASSLEGARAKNIQYF | TGTGCCAGCAGTTTAGAGGGGGCTAGGGCCAAAAACATTCAGTACTTC
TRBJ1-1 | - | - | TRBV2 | CASRESRGNTEAFF | TGTGCCAGCAGAGAAAGCAGGGGAAACACTGAAGCTTTCTTT
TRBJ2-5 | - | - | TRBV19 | CASSAGTGAPGETQYF | TGTGCCAGTAGCGCGGGTACGGGGGCGCCAGGCGAGACCCAGTACTTC
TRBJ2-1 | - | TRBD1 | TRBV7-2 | CASSPPGQRLHNEQFF | TGTGCCAGCAGCCCCCCGGGACAGCGATTGCACAATGAGCAGTTCTTC
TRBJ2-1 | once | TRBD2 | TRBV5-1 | CASSLDPTSGYNEQFF | TGCGCCAGCAGCTTGGATCCGACTAGCGGCTACAATGAGCAGTTCTTC
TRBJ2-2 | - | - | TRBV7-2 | CASSFRARAPTGELFF | TGTGCCAGCAGCTTCCGGGCAAGGGCACCCACCGGGGAGCTGTTTTTT
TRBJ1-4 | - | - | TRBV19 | CASSMDRQAGYEKLFF | TGTGCCAGTAGTATGGACCGACAGGCAGGGTACGAAAAACTGTTTTTT
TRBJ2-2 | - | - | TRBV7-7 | CASSYRNTGELFF | TGTGCCAGCAGCTACCGAAACACCGGGGAGCTGTTTTTT
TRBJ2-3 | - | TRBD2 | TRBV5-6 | CASSLVRTSGSSTDTQYF | TGTGCCAGCAGCTTGGTACGGACTAGCGGCTCTAGCACAGATACGCAGTATTTT
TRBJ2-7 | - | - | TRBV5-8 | CASSATLYEQYF | TGTGCCAGCAGCGCTACTTTATACGAGCAGTACTTC
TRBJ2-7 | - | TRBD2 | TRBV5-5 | CASSLELAGYEQYF | TGTGCCAGCAGCTTGGAACTAGCGGGCTACGAGCAGTACTTC
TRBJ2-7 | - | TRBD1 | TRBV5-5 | CASSLWTGDGEQYF | TGTGCCAGCAGCTTGTGGACAGGGGACGGAGAGCAGTACTTC
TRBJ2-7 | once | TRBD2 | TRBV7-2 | CASSQGLAGVEEQYF | TGTGCCAGCAGCCAGGGACTAGCGGGAGTAGAGGAGCAGTACTTC
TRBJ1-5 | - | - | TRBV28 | CASRIDALTNQPQHF | TGTGCCAGCAGAATCGACGCTCTTACTAATCAGCCCCAGCATTTT
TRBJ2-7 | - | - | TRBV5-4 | CASSLVGGDEQYF | TGTGCCAGCAGCTTGGTAGGCGGAGACGAGCAGTACTTC
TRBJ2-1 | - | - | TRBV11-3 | CASSLEGNEQFF | TGTGCCAGCAGCCTCGAGGGCAATGAGCAGTTCTTC
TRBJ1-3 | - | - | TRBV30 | CAWSGGSGNTIYF | TGTGCCTGGAGTGGGGGGTCTGGAAACACCATATATTTT
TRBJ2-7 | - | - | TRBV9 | CASSGDLDGEQYF | TGTGCCAGCAGCGGGGACTTAGACGGCGAGCAGTACTTC
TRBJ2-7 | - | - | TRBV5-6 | CASSLGGPYEQYF | TGTGCCAGCAGCTTGGGGGGCCCCTACGAGCAGTACTTC
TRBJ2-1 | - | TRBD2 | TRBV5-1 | CASSPSSGKSYNEQFF | TGCGCCAGCAGTCCAAGTAGCGGGAAATCCTACAATGAGCAGTTCTTC
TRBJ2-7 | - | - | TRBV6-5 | CASSRTDLSYEQYF | TGTGCCAGCAGTCGGACGGATCTCAGTTACGAGCAGTACTTC
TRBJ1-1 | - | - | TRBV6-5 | CASSRTGTYEAFF | TGTGCCAGCAGTCGTACCGGGACATACGAAGCTTTCTTT
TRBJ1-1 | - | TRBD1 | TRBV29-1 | CSVGTGRTEAFF | TGCAGCGTCGGGACAGGGCGGACTGAAGCTTTCTTT
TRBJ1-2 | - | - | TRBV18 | CASSISGGMSYTF | TGTGCCAGCTCAATCTCGGGGGGGATGAGCTACACCTTC